This T cell receptor beta chain appears in the sequencing data of a study of CD8+CD57+ T cells in acquired aplastic anemia listed by TCRdb under 2018. About the full investigation: A mean of around 3 ug of DNA, ranging from roughly 0.19 to 27.4 ug, was extracted from sorted CD4+ and CD8+ cells. Mean read counts for healthy donor samples were 8.5 million to 10.8 million for CD4+ cells and about 12 million for CD8+ cells.

With respect to this clonotype: Which antigen it targets is not known. No quality values exist for individual bases; no much larger clone is one base distant.

Beyond this particular receptor, the publication reports: CD8+ Simpson's diversity did not differ significantly between patients and healthy controls (P=0.060). Although 25 to 30 CD8+ CDR3 sequences were shared by patients and controls, these sequences appeared highly expressed in patients and within the immunodominant clones of patients.

TCR beta VDJ combination and CDR3 sequence profiling used genomic DNA as the template. TCR repertoire sequencing was run on an Illumina HiSeq 2000. Per the original workflow: TRBV/TRBJ rearrangement plots, CDR3 size and DJ length profiles, and Simpson's diversity index were used to evaluate the repertoires. The immunodominant clone was defined as the most abundant DNA sequence in deep sequencing data. CDR3 amino acid sequences were checked for sharing across subjects and were also compared against the VDJdb database and published repertoires. TCRdb reran the public reads through fastp at Q25 and MiXCR, keeping productive beta chains. Rows with one shared CDR3 protein collapse into an entry with the most common genes and DNA. TCRdb assigned the V and J calls; the authors' analysis was not used. The sample has over 150,000 distinct CDR3 sequences on record, around 59% of them singletons. The ten most abundant clones make up about 15% of the sample.

In the study, sorted CD4+ and CD8+ blood T cells from patients with severe aplastic anemia and from healthy subjects underwent deep sequencing of TCR repertoires. Ficoll-Paque density gradient centrifugation was used to isolate peripheral blood mononuclear cells. Before DNA extraction, CD4+ and CD8+ T cells were sorted with FACS or magnetic beads. The CDR3 spans 13 residues, from the cysteine through the phenylalanine. Only the CDR3 portion is preserved as DNA: 39 bases, with reading frame beginning at the first base. Relative to germline, V is 3 bases shorter and J is 1 base shorter, with 9 bases between their ends. From a lookup of the germline V gene, CDR1 and CDR2 are SQVTM and ANQGSEA.

The receptor was derived from a human donor in good health, serving as a control. Sequencing input: sorted CD4+, CD8+, or CD8+CD57+ T cells (not recorded which) from PBMCs. In this chain, TRBV29-1 is recombined with TRBJ1-1, with no D gene named confidently. The bases read TGCAGCGTTGATGGGCAAACGAACACTGAAGCTTTCTTT. The resulting protein is CSVDGQTNTEAFF.